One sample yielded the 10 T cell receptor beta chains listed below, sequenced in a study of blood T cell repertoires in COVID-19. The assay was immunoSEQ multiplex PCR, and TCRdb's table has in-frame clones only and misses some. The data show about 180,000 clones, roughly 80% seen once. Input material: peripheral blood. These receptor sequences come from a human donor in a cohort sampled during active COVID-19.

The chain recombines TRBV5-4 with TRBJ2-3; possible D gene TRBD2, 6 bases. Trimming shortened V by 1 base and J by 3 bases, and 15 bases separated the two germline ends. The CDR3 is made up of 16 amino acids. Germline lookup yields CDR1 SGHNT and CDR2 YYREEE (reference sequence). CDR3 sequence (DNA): TGTGCCAGCAGCTTGCGGCGGGGCCCCCCGACAGATACGCAGTATTTT. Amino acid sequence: CASSLRRGPPTDTQYF.

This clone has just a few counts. This CDR3 is CAWSVGGRDEKLFF. CDR3 DNA: TGTGCCTGGAGTGTGGGGGGAAGGGACGAAAAACTGTTTTTT. This chain joins TRBV30 and TRBJ1-4, with D possibly being TRBD1 (5 bases). Between the trimmed V and J ends, which lost 0 bases and 8 bases, there was a span of 13 bases. The CDR3 totals 14 residues. Per germline, CDR1 GTSNPN and CDR2 SVGIG (reference sequence).

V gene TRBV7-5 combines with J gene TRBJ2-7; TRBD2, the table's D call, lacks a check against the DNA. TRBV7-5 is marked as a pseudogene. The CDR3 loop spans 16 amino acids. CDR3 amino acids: CVRSPLSTESDYEQYF. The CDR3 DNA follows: TGTGTCAGAAGCCCCCTTTCCACTGAGTCCGACTACGAGCAGTACTTC.

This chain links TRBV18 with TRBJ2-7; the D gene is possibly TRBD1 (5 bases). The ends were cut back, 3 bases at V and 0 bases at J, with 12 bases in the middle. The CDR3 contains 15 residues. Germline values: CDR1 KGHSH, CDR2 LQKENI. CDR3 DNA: TGTGCCAGCTCACCCACCGACAGCAGCTCCTACGAGCAGTACTTC. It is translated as CASSPTDSSSYEQYF.

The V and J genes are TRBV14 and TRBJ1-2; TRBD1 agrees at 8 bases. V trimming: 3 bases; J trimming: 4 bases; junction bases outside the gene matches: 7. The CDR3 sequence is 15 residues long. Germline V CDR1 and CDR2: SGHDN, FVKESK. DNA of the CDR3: TGTGCCAGCAGCCAGCTGGACAGGGCGGGCTATGGCTACACCTTC. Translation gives CASSQLDRAGYGYTF. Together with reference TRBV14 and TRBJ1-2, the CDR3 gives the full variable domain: EAGVTQFPSHSVIEKGQTVTLRCDPISGHDNLYWYRRVMGKEIKFLLHFVKESKQDESGMPNNRFLAERTGGTYSTLKVQPAELEDSGVYFCASSQLDRAGYGYTFGSGTRLTVV.

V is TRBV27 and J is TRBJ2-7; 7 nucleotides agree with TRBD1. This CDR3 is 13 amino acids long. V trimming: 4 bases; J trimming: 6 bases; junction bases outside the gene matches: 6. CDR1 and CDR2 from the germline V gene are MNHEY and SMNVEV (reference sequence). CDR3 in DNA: TGTGCCAGCAGTTCCGACAGGGATGGCGAGCAGTACTTC. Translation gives CASSSDRDGEQYF.

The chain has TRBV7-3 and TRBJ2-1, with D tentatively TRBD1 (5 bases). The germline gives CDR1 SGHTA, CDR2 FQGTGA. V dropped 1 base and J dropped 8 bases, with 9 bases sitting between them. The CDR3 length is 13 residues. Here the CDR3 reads CASSLKVGHEQFF. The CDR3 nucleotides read TGTGCCAGCAGCTTAAAGGTGGGGCATGAGCAGTTCTTC.

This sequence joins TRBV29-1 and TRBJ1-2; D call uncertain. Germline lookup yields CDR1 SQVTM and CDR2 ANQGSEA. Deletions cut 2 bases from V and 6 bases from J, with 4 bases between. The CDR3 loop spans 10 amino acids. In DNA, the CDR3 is TGCAGCGTTGAACTAAATGGCTACACCTTC. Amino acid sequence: CSVELNGYTF.

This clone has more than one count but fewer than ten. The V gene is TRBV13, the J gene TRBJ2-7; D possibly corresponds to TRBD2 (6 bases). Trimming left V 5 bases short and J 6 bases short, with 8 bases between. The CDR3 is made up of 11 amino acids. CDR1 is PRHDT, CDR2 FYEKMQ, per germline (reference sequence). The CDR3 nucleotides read TGTGCCAGCAGCGGGGGGACCGAGCAGTACTTC. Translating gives CASSGGTEQYF.

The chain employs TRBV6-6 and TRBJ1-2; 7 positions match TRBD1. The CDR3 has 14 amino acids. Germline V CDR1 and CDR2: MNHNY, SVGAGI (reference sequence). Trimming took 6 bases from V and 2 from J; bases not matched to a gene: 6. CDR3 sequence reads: CASRTPGQNYGYTF. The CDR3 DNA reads TGTGCCAGCAGAACACCGGGACAGAACTATGGCTACACCTTC.